This T cell receptor (beta chain) originates from a study of a mutant IDH1 vaccine in newly diagnosed glioma. Overall study: Patients came in for eight vaccinations, in weeks 1, 3, 5, 7, 11, 15, 19 and 23. Most had both radiotherapy and temozolomide beforehand; others had only one.

Sequencing was performed with immunoSEQ multiplex PCR; in TCRdb, only in-frame clones are kept and a portion is missing. The sample lists 26,000 or so clones; about four fifths were seen once. V gave up 0 bases and J gave up 1 base; unmatched junction bases: 7. CDR3 size: 18 residues. CDR1 and CDR2 (germline): SGDLS, YYNGEE. Notes on this clone: Its matching antigen is unknown.

Regarding time point: week 23, last vaccination. The study gave 300 ug of mutant IDH1 20-mer peptide per vaccine dose, with topical imiquimod. Newly diagnosed WHO grade 3 or 4 IDH1-mutant, ATRX-lost astrocytomas were identified in the donors. The receptor was derived from a woman aged 30 to 39 with glioma. Sequencing was performed on PBMCs, taken from a glioma patient whose treatment included an IDH1 peptide vaccine. The J gene is TRBJ2-5, the V gene TRBV9; 12 bases map to TRBD2. The CDR3 here is CASSVGLAGGPAQETQYF. CDR3 nucleotide sequence: TGTGCCAGCAGCGTAGGTCTAGCGGGGGGGCCGGCCCAAGAGACCCAGTACTTC.